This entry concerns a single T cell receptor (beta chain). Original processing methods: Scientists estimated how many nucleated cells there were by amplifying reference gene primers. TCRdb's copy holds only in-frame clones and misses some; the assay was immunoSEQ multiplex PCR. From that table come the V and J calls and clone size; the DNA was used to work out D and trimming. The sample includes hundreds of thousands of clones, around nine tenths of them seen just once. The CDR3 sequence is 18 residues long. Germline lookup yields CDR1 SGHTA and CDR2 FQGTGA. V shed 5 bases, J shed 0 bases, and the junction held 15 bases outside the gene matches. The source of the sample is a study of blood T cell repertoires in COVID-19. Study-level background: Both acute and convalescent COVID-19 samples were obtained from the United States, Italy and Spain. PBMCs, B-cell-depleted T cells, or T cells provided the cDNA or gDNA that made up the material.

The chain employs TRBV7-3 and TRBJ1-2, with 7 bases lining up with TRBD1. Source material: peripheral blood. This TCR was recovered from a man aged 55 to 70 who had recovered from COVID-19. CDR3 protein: CASSQNPRGTATNYGYTF. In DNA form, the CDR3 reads TGTGCCAGCAGCCAAAATCCCAGGGGGACAGCCACTAACTATGGCTACACCTTC.